The entry below describes one T cell receptor (beta chain). This entry belongs to a study of OX40 agonist ivuxolimab in advanced cancers. The CDR3 length is 13 residues. Looked up from germline, CDR1 is MGHRA and CDR2 is YSYEKL. V was trimmed by 5 bases and J by 8 bases, leaving 14 bases between them. Libraries were prepared by immunoSEQ multiplex PCR; TCRdb keeps only in-frame clonotypes and omits some of them. Of 72,000 or so clones listed, 89% are singletons. The J gene is TRBJ2-3, the V gene TRBV4-1; TRBD1 might be the D (5 bases). The material was CD4+ or CD8+ T cells sorted from blood, obtained in a trial of the OX40 agonist ivuxolimab. This receptor was identified in an adult with an advanced solid tumor such as melanoma, head and neck, liver or kidney cancer. Here the CDR3 reads CASSRIAGFTQYF. The CDR3 DNA sequence: TGCGCCAGCAGCAGGATCGCAGGGTTTACGCAGTATTTT.